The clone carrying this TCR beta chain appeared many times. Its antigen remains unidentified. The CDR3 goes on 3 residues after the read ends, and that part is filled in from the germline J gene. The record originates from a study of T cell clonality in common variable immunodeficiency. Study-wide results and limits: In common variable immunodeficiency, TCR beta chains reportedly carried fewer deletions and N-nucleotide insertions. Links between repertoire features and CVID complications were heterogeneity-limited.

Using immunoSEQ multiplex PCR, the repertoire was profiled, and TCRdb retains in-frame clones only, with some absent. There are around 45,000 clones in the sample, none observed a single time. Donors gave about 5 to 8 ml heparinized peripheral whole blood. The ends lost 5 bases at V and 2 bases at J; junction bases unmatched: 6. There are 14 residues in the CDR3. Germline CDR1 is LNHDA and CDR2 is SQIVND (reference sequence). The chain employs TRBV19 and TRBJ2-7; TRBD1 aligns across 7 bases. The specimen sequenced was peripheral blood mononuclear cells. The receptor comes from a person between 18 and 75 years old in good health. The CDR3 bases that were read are TGTGCCAGTAGTCCCTCGACAGGGCCCTACGAG. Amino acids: CASSPSTGPYE. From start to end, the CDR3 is CASSPSTGPYEQYF.